This T cell receptor beta chain was identified during a study of CD8+ T cells in alopecia areata. Once RNA had been extracted, it was reverse transcribed into cDNA to act as the sequencing template. Measured with immunoSEQ multiplex PCR; TCRdb has only the in-frame clones, and not every one. The sample shows about 160,000 clones, 55% to 75% of them seen only once. The treatment here: oral pan-JAK inhibitor, 5-10 mg twice daily. The clonotype originates from a human donor with alopecia areata. The specimen was CD4+ T cells sorted from blood, collected at week 4, from a patient treated with tofacitinib.

The CDR3 DNA is TGTGCCTCCTCTGGTAGGGGTCAGCCCCAGCATTTT. It yields the protein CASSGRGQPQHF. The chain has TRBV30 and TRBJ1-5; perhaps TRBD1 as D (5 bases). The V and J ends lost 7 bases and 6 bases respectively, with 13 bases between them. The germline V gene has CDR1 GTSNPN and CDR2 SVGIG (reference sequence). This CDR3 has 12 residues.